A single sample gave rise to the 5 T cell receptor beta chains below, sequenced in a study of T cells in women clearing cervical HPV infection (dated by TCRdb to 2016 to 2019). Libraries were constructed by the immunoSEQ multiplex PCR assay. This immuneACCESS table, as held by TCRdb, lists in-frame sequences with V and J called but not all clones. Of the missing ones, under half trace to an unresolved V gene in checked studies; the others have no known cause. The sample's clone listing holds tens of thousands of clones. The ten largest clonotypes hold about 9% of the sample. Sequencing was performed on blood buffy coat. The receptors were gathered from a woman aged 18-69 years with a cervical HPV16 infection that either progressed to CIN3+ or cleared (not recorded which).

Comment on this clone: The missing CDR3 end, 3 residues past where the read stops, is filled in from the germline J gene. This chain uses TRBV7-8 with TRBJ1-1, with unresolved D. The germline V gene has CDR1 SGHVS and CDR2 FQNEAQ. V shed 5 bases and J shed 6 bases, with 13 bases lying between them. The length of the CDR3 is 13 residues. The sequenced CDR3 bases are TGTGCCAGCAGCCCACCTTCCAGCGCTGAA. Translated: CASSPPSSAE. The CDR3 in full is CASSPPSSAEAFF.

Turning to this clone: The read stops 3 residues short of the end of the CDR3; the missing end is completed from the germline J gene. This chain uses TRBV6-4 with TRBJ2-3; the D is unclear. The CDR3 consists of 12 residues. Germline CDR1 and CDR2: MRHNA and SNTAGT. V lost 5 bases and J 8 bases, leaving 11 bases between the germline ends. CDR3 sequence reads: CASSPLFGTQYF. CDR3 DNA (partial): TGTGCCAGCAGTCCCTTGTTCGGTACG.

Note on this clone: The CDR3 end is not reached by the read, which stops 3 residues before it; the germline J gene fills it in. The chain employs TRBV18 and TRBJ2-1, with 7 bases that match TRBD1. J lost 4 bases, V lost 2 bases, and 5 bases had no gene match. From germline, CDR1 is KGHSH and CDR2 LQKENI. CDR3 length: 15 amino acids. Partial CDR3 DNA: TGTGCCAGCTCACCAATGCAGGGGGAATACAATGAG. It specifies CASSPMQGEYNE. The whole CDR3 is CASSPMQGEYNEQFF.

About this clone: The read halts 3 residues ahead of the CDR3 end, with the missing end drawn from the germline J gene. The chain combines TRBV20-1 with TRBJ1-4; D unclear. Trimming shortened V by 6 bases and J by 6 bases, and 11 bases separated the two germline ends. Germline assignment: CDR1 DFQATT and CDR2 SNEGSKA (reference sequence). CDR3 length equals 12 residues. Partial CDR3 DNA: TGCAGTGCCATGGTCCGGGATGAAAAA. This codes for CSAMVRDEK. From start to end, the CDR3 is CSAMVRDEKLFF.

About this clone: The sequence runs out 3 residues before the end of the CDR3; the remainder is reconstructed from the germline J gene. The chain joins TRBV7-2 to TRBJ1-2; D may be TRBD1 (6 bases). CDR1 and CDR2 (germline): SGHTA, FQGNSA. Trimming removed 4 bases at V and 4 bases at J, with 10 bases between. This CDR3 spans 13 amino acids. The CDR3 loop reads CASSSGQFYGYTF. The CDR3 DNA, read in part, is TGTGCCAGCAGCTCAGGACAGTTCTATGGC. The whole variable domain, filled in from reference TRBV7-2 and TRBJ1-2, reads GAGVSQSPSNKVTEKGKDVELRCDPISGHTALYWYRQSLGQGLEFLIYFQGNSAPDKSGLPSDRFSAERTGGSVSTLTIQRTQQEDSAVYLCASSSGQFYGYTFGSGTRLTVV.